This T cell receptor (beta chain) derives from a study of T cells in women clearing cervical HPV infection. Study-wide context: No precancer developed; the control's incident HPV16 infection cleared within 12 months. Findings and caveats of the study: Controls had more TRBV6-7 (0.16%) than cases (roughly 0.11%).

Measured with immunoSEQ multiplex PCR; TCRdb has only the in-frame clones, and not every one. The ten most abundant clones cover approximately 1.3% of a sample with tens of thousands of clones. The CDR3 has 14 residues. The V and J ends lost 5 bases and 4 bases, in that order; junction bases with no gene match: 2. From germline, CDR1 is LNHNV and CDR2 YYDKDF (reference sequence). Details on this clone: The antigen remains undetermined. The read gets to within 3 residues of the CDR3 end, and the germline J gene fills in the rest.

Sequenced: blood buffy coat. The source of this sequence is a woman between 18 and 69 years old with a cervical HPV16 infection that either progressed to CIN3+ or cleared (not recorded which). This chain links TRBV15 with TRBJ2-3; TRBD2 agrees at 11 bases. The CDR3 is CATSPGLAADTQYF. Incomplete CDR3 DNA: TGTGCCACCAGCCCGGGACTAGCGGCAGATACG.